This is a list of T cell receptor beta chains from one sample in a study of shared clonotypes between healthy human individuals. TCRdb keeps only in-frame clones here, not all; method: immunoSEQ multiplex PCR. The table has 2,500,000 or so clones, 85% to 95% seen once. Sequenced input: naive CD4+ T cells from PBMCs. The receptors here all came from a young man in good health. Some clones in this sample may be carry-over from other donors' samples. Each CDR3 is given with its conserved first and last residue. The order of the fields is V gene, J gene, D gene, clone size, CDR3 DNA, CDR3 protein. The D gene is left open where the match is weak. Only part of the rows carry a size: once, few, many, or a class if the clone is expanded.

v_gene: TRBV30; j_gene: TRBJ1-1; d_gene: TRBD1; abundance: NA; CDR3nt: TGTGCCTGGGTGGACAGGGGAACAGCTTTCTTT; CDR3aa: CAWVDRGTAFF
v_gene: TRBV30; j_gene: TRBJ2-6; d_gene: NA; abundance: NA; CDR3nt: TGTGCCTGGAGTGTAAGGGCAGGGCTAGGCACTGGGGCCAACGTCCTGACTTTC; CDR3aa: CAWSVRAGLGTGANVLTF
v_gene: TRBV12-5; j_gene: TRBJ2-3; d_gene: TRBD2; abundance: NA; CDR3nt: TGTGCTAGTGGTTTGACTAGCGGGAGCCCAGATACGCAGTATTTT; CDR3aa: CASGLTSGSPDTQYF
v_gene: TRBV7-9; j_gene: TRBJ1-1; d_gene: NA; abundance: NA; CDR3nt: TGTGCCAGCAGCCTAGCGAACACTTTCTCTGAAGCTTTCTTT; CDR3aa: CASSLANTFSEAFF
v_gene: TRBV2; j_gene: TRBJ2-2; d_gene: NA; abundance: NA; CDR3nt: TGTGCCAGCAAACGCGAGACCACCGGGGAGCTGTTTTTT; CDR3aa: CASKRETTGELFF
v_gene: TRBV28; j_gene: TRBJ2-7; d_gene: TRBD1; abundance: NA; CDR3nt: TGTGCCAGCATCCCTGACAGGGGGTACTACGAGCAGTACTTC; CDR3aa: CASIPDRGYYEQYF
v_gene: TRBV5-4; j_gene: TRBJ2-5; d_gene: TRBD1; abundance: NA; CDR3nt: TGTGCCAGCAGCCCCGGACAGGGCCAGACCCAGTACTTC; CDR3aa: CASSPGQGQTQYF
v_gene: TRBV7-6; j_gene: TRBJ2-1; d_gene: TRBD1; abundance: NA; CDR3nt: TGTGCCAGCAGCTTAGTGTGGCAGGGGGCCTCCTACAATGAGCAGTTCTTC; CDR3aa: CASSLVWQGASYNEQFF
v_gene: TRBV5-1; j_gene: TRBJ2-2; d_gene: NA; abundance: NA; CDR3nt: TGCGCCAGCAGCTTACAAAATATGGGGGCCGGGGAGCTGTTTTTT; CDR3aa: CASSLQNMGAGELFF
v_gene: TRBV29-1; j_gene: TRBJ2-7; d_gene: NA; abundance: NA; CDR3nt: TGCAGCGTTAGGGACACCCTCGAGCAGTACTTC; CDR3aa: CSVRDTLEQYF
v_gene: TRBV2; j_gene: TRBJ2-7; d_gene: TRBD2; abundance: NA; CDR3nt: TGTGCCAGCAGTGAAAGACTAGCGGGAGTGTACGAGCAGTACTTC; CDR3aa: CASSERLAGVYEQYF
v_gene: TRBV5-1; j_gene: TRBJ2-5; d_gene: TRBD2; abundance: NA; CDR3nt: TGCGCCAGCAGGTTCGGACTAGCGGAGGGCCAAGAGACCCAGTACTTC; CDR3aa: CASRFGLAEGQETQYF
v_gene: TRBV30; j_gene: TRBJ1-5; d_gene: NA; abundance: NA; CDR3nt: TGTGCCTGGAACGGGGGCCACAATCAGCCCCAGCATTTT; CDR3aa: CAWNGGHNQPQHF
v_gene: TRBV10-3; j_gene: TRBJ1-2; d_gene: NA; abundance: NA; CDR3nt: TGTGCCATCAGTGAGGTGACAGATCATGGCTACACCTTC; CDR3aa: CAISEVTDHGYTF
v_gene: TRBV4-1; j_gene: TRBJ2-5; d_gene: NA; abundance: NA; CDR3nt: TGCGCCAGCAGCCAAGGGGGAGGGGGCGTCCAGGGGGAGACCCAGTACTTC; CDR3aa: CASSQGGGGVQGETQYF
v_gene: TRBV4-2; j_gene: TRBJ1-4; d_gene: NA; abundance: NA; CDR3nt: TGTGCCAGCAGCCAAGGGCAAAACAGGGAAAAAAATGAAAAACTGTTTTTT; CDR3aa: CASSQGQNREKNEKLFF
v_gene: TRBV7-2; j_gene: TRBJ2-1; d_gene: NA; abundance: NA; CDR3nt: TGTGCCAGCAGCCGCGCTATAAGCTCCTACAATGAGCAGTTCTTC; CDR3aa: CASSRAISSYNEQFF
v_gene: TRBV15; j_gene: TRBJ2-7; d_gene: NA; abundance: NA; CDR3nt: TGTGCCACCAGCAGAGAAGGTGGTTCCTACTACGAGCAGTACTTC; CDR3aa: CATSREGGSYYEQYF
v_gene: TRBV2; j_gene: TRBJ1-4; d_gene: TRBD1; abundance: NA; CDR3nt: TGTGCCAGCAATAGACAGGGTGAGGGGGAAAAACTGTTTTTT; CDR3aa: CASNRQGEGEKLFF
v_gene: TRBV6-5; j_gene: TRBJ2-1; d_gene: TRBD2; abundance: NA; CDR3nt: TGTGCCAGCAGTTACTCGGCGGGAGGGCAATTGGGTGAGCAGTTCTTC; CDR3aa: CASSYSAGGQLGEQFF
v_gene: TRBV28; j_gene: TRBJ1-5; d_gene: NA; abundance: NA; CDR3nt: TGTGCCAGCAGTTTTTCGTCGGCCAATCAGCCCCAGCATTTT; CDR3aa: CASSFSSANQPQHF
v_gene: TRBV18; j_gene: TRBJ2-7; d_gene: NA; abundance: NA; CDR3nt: TGTGCCAGCTCACCCGACAGGAAGAGCGAGCAGTACTTC; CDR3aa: CASSPDRKSEQYF
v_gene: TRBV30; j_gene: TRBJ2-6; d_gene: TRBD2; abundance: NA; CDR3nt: TGTGCCTGCGGGACTACCCACTCTTATGGGGCCAACGTCCTGACTTTC; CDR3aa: CACGTTHSYGANVLTF
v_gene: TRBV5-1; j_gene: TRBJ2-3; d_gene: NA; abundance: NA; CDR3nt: TGCGCCAGCAGCTTGGAACGGGGGTCCACAGATACGCAGTATTTT; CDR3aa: CASSLERGSTDTQYF
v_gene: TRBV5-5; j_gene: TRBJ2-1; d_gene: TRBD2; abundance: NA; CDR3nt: TGTGCCAGCAGCATGCTAGCGGGAGTTTCCTACAATGAGCAGTTCTTC; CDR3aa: CASSMLAGVSYNEQFF
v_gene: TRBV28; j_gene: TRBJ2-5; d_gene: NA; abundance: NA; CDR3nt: TGTGCCAGCAGTACCAGGGGAGAGACCCAGTACTTC; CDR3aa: CASSTRGETQYF
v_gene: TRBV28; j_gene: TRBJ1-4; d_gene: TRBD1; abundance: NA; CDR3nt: TGTGCCAGCAGTTTATATGGGACAGGGAATGAAAAACTGTTTTTT; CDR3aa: CASSLYGTGNEKLFF
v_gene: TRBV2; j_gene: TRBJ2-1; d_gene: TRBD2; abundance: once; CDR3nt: TGTGCCAGCAGTGAAGGGCGGCGGGGGTGGTTCTTC; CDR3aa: CASSEGRRGWFF
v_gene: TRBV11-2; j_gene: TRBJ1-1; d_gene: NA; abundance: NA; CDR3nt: TGTGCCAGCAGCATGCTACGGGACACGATGAACACTGAAGCTTTCTTT; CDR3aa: CASSMLRDTMNTEAFF
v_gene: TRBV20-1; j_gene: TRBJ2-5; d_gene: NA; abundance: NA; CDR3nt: TGCAGTGTGGCGGGGCGGGAGACCCAGTACTTC; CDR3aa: CSVAGRETQYF
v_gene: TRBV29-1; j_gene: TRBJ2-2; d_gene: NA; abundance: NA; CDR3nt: TGCAGCGCGTGGACAAGGGGCTCTGGGGAGCTGTTTTTT; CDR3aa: CSAWTRGSGELFF
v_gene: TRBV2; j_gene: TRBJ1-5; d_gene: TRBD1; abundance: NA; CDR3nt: TGTGCCAGCGGGCCGACAGGGGGCAATCAGCCCCAGCATTTT; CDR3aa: CASGPTGGNQPQHF
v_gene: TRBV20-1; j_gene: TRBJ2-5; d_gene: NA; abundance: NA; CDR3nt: TGCAGTGCCGTAAGACAAGAGACCCAGTACTTC; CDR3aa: CSAVRQETQYF
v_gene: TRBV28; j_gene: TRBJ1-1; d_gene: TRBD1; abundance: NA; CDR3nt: TGTGCCAGCAGAGGACAGGGCGGGAATTCTGAAGCTTTCTTT; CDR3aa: CASRGQGGNSEAFF
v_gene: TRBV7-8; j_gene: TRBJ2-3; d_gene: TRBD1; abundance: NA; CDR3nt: TGTGCCAGCAGCTCCGGGACAGGGGGCTTTGGTTCGGCAGATACGCAGTATTTT; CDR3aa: CASSSGTGGFGSADTQYF
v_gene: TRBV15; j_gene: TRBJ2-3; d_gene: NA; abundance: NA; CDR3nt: TGTGCCACCAGCAGAGTAGAGAGACCAGATACGCAGTATTTT; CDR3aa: CATSRVERPDTQYF
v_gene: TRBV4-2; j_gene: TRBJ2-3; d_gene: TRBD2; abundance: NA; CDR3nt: TGTGCCAGCAGCCAAGATGGGGGGGTGGAAGATACGCAGTATTTT; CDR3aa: CASSQDGGVEDTQYF
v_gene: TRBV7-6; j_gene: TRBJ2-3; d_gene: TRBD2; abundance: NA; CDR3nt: TGTGCCAGCAGCTTAGATAGCGGGAGGGCCCCAGATACGCAGTATTTT; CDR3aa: CASSLDSGRAPDTQYF